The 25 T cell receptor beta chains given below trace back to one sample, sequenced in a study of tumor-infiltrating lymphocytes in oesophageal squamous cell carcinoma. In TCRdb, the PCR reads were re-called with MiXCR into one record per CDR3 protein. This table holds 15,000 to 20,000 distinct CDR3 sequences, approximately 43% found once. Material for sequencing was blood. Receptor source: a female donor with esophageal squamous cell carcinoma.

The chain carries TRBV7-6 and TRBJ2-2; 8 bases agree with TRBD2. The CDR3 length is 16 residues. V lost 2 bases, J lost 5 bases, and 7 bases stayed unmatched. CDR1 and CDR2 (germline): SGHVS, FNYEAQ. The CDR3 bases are TGTGCCAGCAGCTTAAGGGCGGGAGGAACGACCGGGGAGCTGTTTTTT. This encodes CASSLRAGGTTGELFF.

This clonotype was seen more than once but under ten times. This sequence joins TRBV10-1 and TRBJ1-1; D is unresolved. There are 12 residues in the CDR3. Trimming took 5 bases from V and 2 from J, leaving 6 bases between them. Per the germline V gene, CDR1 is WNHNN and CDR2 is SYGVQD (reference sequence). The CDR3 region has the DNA TGCGCCAGCAGTCGGGAAAACACTGAAGCTTTCTTT. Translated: CASSRENTEAFF.

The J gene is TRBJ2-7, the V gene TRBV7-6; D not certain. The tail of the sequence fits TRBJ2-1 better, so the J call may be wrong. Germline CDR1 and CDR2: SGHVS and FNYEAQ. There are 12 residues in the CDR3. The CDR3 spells CASSLAFDEQFF. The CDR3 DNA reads TGTGCCAGCAGCTTAGCGTTCGATGAGCAGTTCTTC.

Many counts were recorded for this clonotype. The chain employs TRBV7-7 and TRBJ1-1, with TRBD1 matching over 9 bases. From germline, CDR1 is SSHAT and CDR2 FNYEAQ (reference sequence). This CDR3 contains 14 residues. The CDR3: CAVQGAAKDTEAFF. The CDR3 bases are TGTGCTGTACAGGGGGCAGCGAAGGACACTGAAGCTTTCTTT.

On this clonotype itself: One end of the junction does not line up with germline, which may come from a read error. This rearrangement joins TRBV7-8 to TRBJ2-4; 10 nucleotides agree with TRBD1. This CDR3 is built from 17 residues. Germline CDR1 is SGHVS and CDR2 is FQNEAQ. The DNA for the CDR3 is TGTGCCAGCAGCTTGAGCAGGACAGGGGGAACCTCCTACGAGCAGTACTTT. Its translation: CASSLSRTGGTSYEQYF.

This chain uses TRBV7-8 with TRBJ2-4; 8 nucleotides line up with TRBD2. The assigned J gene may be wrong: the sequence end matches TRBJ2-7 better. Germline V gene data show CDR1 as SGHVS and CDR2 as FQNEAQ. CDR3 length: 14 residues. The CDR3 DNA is TGTGCCAGCAGTCAGACGGGAGGGCCCTACGAGCAGTACTTC. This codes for CASSQTGGPYEQYF.

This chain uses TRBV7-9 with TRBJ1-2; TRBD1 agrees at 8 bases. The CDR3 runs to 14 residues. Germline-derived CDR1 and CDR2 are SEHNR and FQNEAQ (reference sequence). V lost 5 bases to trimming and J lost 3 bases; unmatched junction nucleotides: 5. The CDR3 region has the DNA TGTGCCAGCAGCGTTCAGGGGGCGGACTATGGCTACACCTTC. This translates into CASSVQGADYGYTF.

CDR3 sequence: CASSSGTVSYEQYF. The CDR3, as DNA: TGTGCCAGCAGCTCCGGGACAGTCTCCTACGAGCAGTACTTC. The rearrangement joins TRBV12-3 or TRBV12-4 to TRBJ2-3; 7 bases map to TRBD1. The J call may not be correct, given that the DNA end is closer to TRBJ2-7. This CDR3 comprises 14 residues.

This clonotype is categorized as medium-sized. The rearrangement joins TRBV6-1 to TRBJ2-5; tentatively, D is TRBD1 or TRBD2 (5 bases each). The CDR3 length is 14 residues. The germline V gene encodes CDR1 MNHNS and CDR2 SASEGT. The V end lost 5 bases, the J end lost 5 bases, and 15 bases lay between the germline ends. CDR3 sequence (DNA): TGTGCCAGCAGTTCCGGGGCCGAAGGGGAGACCCAGTACTTC. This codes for CASSSGAEGETQYF.

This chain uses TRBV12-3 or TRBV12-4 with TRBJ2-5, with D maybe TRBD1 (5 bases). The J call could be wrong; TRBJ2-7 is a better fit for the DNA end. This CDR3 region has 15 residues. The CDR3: CASSLVQGVSYEQYF. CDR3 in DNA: TGTGCCAGCAGTTTGGTTCAGGGCGTTTCCTACGAGCAGTACTTC.

CDR3 sequence reads: CASINRGLYYNEQFF. The CDR3, as DNA: TGTGCCAGCATCAACAGGGGGCTCTACTACAATGAGCAGTTCTTC. The V gene is TRBV27, the J gene TRBJ2-1; 9 nucleotides align to TRBD1. This CDR3 is 15 amino acids long. In germline, CDR1 is MNHEY, CDR2 SMNVEV (reference sequence). Germline trimming cut 7 bases from V and 3 bases from J; bases unmatched to any gene: 7.

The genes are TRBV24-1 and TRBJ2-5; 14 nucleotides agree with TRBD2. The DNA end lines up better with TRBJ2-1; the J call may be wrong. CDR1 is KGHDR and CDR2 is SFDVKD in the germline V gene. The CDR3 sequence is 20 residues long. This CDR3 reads CATSDSRGLAGGRPYNEQFF. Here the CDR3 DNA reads TGTGCCACCAGTGATTCCAGAGGACTAGCGGGAGGACGTCCCTACAATGAGCAGTTCTTC.

Here the CDR3 reads CASSQTGNEQYF. The CDR3 coding sequence is TGTGCCAGCAGCCAGACAGGGAACGAGCAGTACTTC. The chain couples TRBV7-9 to TRBJ2-7; the match to TRBD1 covers 7 bases. Germline lookup yields CDR1 SEHNR and CDR2 FQNEAQ (reference sequence). Trimming cost V 5 bases and J 5 bases; bases outside gene matches: 3. There are 12 residues in the CDR3.

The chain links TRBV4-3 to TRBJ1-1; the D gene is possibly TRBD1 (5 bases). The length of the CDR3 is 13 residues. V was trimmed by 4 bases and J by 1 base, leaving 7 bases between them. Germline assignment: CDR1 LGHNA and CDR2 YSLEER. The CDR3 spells CASSRGTNTEAFF. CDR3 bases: TGCGCCAGCAGCCGGGGGACGAACACTGAAGCTTTCTTT.

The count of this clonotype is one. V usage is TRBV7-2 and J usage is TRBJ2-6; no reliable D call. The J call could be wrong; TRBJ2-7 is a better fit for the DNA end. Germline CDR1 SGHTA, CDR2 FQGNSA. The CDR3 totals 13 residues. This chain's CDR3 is CASSPYRGVEQYF. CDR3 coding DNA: TGTGCCAGCAGCCCGTACAGAGGAGTCGAGCAGTACTTC.

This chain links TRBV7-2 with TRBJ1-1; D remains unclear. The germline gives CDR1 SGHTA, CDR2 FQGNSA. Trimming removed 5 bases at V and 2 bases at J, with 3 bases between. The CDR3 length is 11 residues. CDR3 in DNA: TGTGCCAGCAGCATAAACACTGAAGCTTTCTTT. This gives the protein CASSINTEAFF.

The chain's CDR3 is CASSGSGGLTYNEQFF. The CDR3 region has the DNA TGTGCCAGCAGTGGTAGCGGGGGGCTTACCTACAATGAGCAGTTCTTC. The genes are TRBV6-8 and TRBJ2-1; 10 nucleotides agree with TRBD2. CDR1 and CDR2 (germline): MNHGY, SAAAGT. Germline trimming cut 5 bases from V and 2 bases from J; bases unmatched to any gene: 6. The CDR3 sequence is 16 residues long.

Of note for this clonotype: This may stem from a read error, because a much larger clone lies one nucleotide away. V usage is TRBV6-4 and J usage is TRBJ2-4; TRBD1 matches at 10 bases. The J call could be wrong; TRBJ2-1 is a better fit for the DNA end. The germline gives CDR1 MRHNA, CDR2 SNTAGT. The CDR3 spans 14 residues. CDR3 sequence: CASSTGTGAGEQFF. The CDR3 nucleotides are TGTGCCAGCAGTACCGGGACAGGGGCTGGGGAGCAGTTCTTC.

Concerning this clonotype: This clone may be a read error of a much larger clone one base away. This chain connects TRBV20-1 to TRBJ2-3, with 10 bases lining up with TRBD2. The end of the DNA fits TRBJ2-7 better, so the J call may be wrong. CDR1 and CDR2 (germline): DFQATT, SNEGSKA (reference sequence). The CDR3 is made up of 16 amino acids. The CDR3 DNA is TGCAGTGCTAGTGATCCAAGGACTAGCGGTATCAATGAGCAGTACTTC. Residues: CSASDPRTSGINEQYF.

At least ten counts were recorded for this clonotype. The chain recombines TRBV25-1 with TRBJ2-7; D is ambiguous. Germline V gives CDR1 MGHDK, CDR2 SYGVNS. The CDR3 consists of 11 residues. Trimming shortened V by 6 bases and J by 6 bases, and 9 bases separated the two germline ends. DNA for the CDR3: TGTGCCAGCAGCACCCGCCTCGAGCAGTACTTC. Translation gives CASSTRLEQYF.

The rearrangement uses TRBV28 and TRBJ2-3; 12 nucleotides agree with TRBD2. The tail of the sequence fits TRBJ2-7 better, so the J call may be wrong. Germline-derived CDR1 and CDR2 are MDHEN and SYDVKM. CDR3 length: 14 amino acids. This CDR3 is CASETSGRDYEQYF. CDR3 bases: TGTGCCAGCGAGACTAGCGGGAGAGATTACGAGCAGTACTTC.

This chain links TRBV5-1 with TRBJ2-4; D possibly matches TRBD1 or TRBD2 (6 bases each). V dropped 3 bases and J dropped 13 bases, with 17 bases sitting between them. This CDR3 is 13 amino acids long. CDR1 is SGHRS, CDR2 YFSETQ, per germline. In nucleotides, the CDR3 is TGCGCCAGCAGCTCGGTGGGGGGCAGGGAGCAGTACTTC. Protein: CASSSVGGREQYF.

The CDR3 bases are TGTGCCAGCAGTTTACCCCCGAATACGCAGTATTTT. This encodes CASSLPPNTQYF. This chain connects TRBV28 to TRBJ2-3; no clear D. CDR1 is MDHEN, CDR2 SYDVKM, per germline. V lost 2 bases, J lost 7 bases, and 7 bases lay in between. This CDR3 contains 12 residues.

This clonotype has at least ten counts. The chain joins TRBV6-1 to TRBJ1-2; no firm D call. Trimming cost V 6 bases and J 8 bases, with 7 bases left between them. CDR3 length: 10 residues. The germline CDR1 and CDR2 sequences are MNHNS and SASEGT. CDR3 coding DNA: TGTGCCAGCAGCGAACGGGGCTACACCTTC. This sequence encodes CASSERGYTF.

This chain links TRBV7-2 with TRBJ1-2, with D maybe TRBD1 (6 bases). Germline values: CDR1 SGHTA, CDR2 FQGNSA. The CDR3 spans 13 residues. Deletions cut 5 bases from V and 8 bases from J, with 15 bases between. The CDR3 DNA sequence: TGTGCCAGCAGCCCCCATCAGGGGCAGGGCTACACCTTC. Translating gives CASSPHQGQGYTF.